The present TCR beta chain was sequenced within a study of blood T cell repertoires in COVID-19. Study-wide background: PBMCs, B-cell-depleted T cells, or T cells were the source of the cDNA or gDNA that made up the material.

Assay: immunoSEQ multiplex PCR; the TCRdb copy retains only in-frame clones and omits some. The sample comprises over 200,000 clones, around nine tenths of which are singletons, and about 4% rests with the top ten. A few counts support this clone. This CDR3 contains 19 residues. Trimming took off 6 bases at V and 2 bases at J, with 29 bases between the two ends. The germline CDR1 and CDR2 sequences are SNHLY and FYNNEI. All enrollees were roughly 18 to 95 years old and from fewer than 30 US areas. Sequenced material: PBMCs or T cells enriched from blood (not recorded which). The chain carries TRBV2 and TRBJ2-7; maybe TRBD2 (6 bases). The sequence was collected from a woman aged 25 to 39 who had been exposed to COVID-19. The CDR3 region is CASSLAKEGLGPRTYEQYF. DNA of the CDR3: TGTGCCAGCAGCCTGGCAAAGGAGGGGTTGGGTCCCCGGACCTACGAGCAGTACTTC.